This T cell receptor (beta chain) comes out of a study of cytomegalovirus exposure and HLA in healthy donors. General study points: An analysis was carried out later, and it reportedly showed fewer N-insertions in an Asian-associated ancestry cluster than the approximately 680-donor mean. It was taken for granted in presence/absence analyses that sequencing depth across donors was roughly uniform. Sequence variants that were highly shared formed a cluster that was likely a sequencing artifact. The authors later found TCR association rates varying by HLA locus, with DRB1 most and HLA-C fewest.

As concerns this clone: As yet, its antigen is unknown.

The study ran its PCR with 60 Vbeta and 13 Jbeta primers. Repertoires were generated with immunoSEQ multiplex PCR, while TCRdb's copy carries only in-frame clones and drops some. In total, the table holds tens of thousands of clones. The V gene's germline CDR1 is ENHRY and CDR2 SYGVKD. Trimming removed 10 bases from V and 0 bases from J, with 13 bases in between. This CDR3 is 13 amino acids long. This sequence joins TRBV10-3 and TRBJ2-7, with D perhaps matching TRBD2 (6 bases). The clonotype originates from a woman in her forties or fifties in good health and CMV-seropositive. What was sequenced was PBMCs. CDR3 bases: TGTGCCAGCGGGACCCCGAGCTCCTACGAGCAGTACTTC. Translated: CASGTPSSYEQYF.